These T cell receptor beta chains were read from a single sample in a study of PD-1 blockade in classical Hodgkin lymphoma. Sequencing was performed with immunoSEQ multiplex PCR; in TCRdb, only in-frame clones are kept and a portion is missing. The data contain 35,000 to 45,000 clones, around two thirds of them singletons. The material was peripheral blood mononuclear cells (PBMCs), obtained at baseline. All receptors derive from a human donor with classical Hodgkin lymphoma. Both conserved end residues are part of each CDR3. A D gene is named only where the DNA matches it firmly. Expanded clones are given a class, and other clones once, few, many or no size at all.

>.|.|TRBJ1-1|TRBV28
CASSFPENGGTEAFF
TGTGCCAGCAGTTTTCCGGAGAACGGGGGCACTGAAGCTTTCTTT
>.|.|TRBJ2-1|TRBV9
CASSFLRDSLNEQFF
TGTGCCAGCAGCTTTCTCCGGGACTCCCTAAATGAGCAGTTCTTC
>TRBD2|.|TRBJ2-2|TRBV25-1
CASRGLAGGPGELFF
TGTGCCAGCAGAGGACTAGCGGGGGGGCCCGGGGAGCTGTTTTTT
>TRBD2|.|TRBJ2-7|TRBV28
CASRWTSGASEQYF
TGTGCCAGCAGATGGACTAGCGGGGCCTCCGAGCAGTACTTC
>.|.|TRBJ2-3|TRBV27
CASRLEKGFGTDTQYF
TGTGCCAGCAGGTTGGAAAAAGGGTTCGGGACAGATACGCAGTATTTT
>.|.|TRBJ2-5|TRBV25-1
CASSVGGRDQETQYF
TGTGCCAGCAGTGTAGGGGGGAGGGACCAAGAGACCCAGTACTTC
>TRBD1|few|TRBJ1-4|TRBV7-9
CASSIGTGVEKLFF
TGTGCCAGCAGCATAGGGACAGGGGTTGAAAAACTGTTTTTT
>TRBD1|.|TRBJ2-2|TRBV18
CASSEQGAGELFF
TGTGCCAGCTCGGAGCAGGGGGCCGGGGAGCTGTTTTTT
>TRBD1|.|TRBJ2-5|TRBV6-1
CASSGSGQGSQETQYF
TGTGCCAGCAGTGGATCGGGACAGGGGAGCCAAGAGACCCAGTACTTC
>.|.|TRBJ2-7|TRBV7-2
CASSLVARGYEQYF
TGTGCCAGCAGCTTAGTCGCCCGGGGCTACGAGCAGTACTTC
>TRBD1|.|TRBJ1-2|TRBV2
CASRSTGGYTF
TGTGCCAGCAGAAGTACAGGGGGTTACACCTTC
>.|.|TRBJ2-5|TRBV6-5
CASSRTQDRQETQYF
TGTGCCAGCAGCAGAACGCAAGACAGGCAAGAGACCCAGTACTTC